The entry below describes one T cell receptor beta chain. The antigen is unknown. A much larger clone lies one base from this, so it may be a read error. This sample is drawn from a study of blood T cells in healthy people across ages. The CDR3 length is 13 residues. CDR1 and CDR2 (germline): MNHEY, SMNVEV (reference sequence). Combining a sample-barcoded 5' primer with a J-beta primer mix, a second PCR ran for roughly 7 to 11 cycles. From the 5' RACE reads, TCRdb called clonotypes with MiXCR, one entry per CDR3 protein. Seen here are some 1.5 million distinct CDR3 sequences, roughly 28% observed once, and the top ten hold roughly 8%. General study results and limits: Long-lived and aged donors differed, with more naive CD4+ cells and higher diversity in the long-lived.

The rearrangement uses TRBV27 and TRBJ2-7, with D possibly matching TRBD1 (5 bases). What was sequenced was blood. The sequence came from a woman between 25 and 40 years old in good health. The CDR3 loop is CTSSFGREGEQYF. The CDR3 nucleotides read TGTACCAGCAGTTTTGGCAGGGAAGGCGAGCAGTACTTC.